This section outlines one T cell receptor (beta chain) sequence together with its context. Its antigen remains unknown. The data were obtained in a study of cytomegalovirus exposure and HLA in healthy donors. The PCR made use of 60 Vbeta and 13 Jbeta primers. Profiling relied on immunoSEQ multiplex PCR, and the TCRdb table lists in-frame clones only, not all of them. This repertoire shows about 130,000 clones, roughly 85% found once; its top ten account for roughly 1.2%. General observations from the study: The later analysis indicated that the majority of CMV-associated TCR beta chains appeared HLA-restricted. CMV serostatus was the sole immune exposure data available. When a later analysis was performed, an Asian-associated ancestry cluster reportedly had fewer N-insertions than the roughly 690-donor mean. Some TCR beta chains (more than 150 of them) were listed as cytomegalovirus-associated.

This CDR3 is built from 16 residues. The ends lost 0 bases at V and 2 bases at J; junction bases unmatched: 5. Germline V gene sequence: CDR1 SGHNT, CDR2 YYREEE (reference sequence). The TCR comes from a boy aged 5-17 years in good health and CMV-seronegative. The chain uses TRBV5-4 and TRBJ2-1, with 7 bases that match TRBD2. Material for sequencing was PBMCs. The CDR3 loop is CASSLVSGATYNEQFF. CDR3 in DNA: TGTGCCAGCAGCTTGGTGAGCGGGGCCACCTACAATGAGCAGTTCTTC. The whole variable domain, filled in from reference TRBV5-4 and TRBJ2-1, reads ETGVTQSPTHLIKTRGQQVTLRCSSQSGHNTVSWYQQALGQGPQFIFQYYREEENGRGNFPPRFSGLQFPNYSSELNVNALELDDSALYLCASSLVSGATYNEQFFGPGTRLTVL.